These 28 T cell receptor beta chains were sequenced from one sample in a study of cytomegalovirus exposure and HLA in healthy donors. The PCR was carried out with 60 Vbeta primers and 13 Jbeta primers. Here immunoSEQ multiplex PCR was the method, and the copy in TCRdb shows in-frame clones only, minus some. The listing contains around 140,000 clones. The material sequenced was PBMCs. The receptors derive from a woman aged 40 to 49 in good health and CMV-seronegative.

The CDR3 spells CASRDQETQYF. The CDR3 DNA sequence: TGCGCCAGCCGAGACCAAGAGACCCAGTACTTC. The rearrangement links TRBV4-1 to TRBJ2-5; D uncertain. V dropped 8 bases and J dropped 0 bases, with 4 bases sitting between them. The CDR3 is 11 amino acids. Per the germline V gene, CDR1 is MGHRA and CDR2 is YSYEKL.

The chain is built from TRBV5-1 and TRBJ1-1; 12 positions match TRBD1. The CDR3 is 17 amino acids. The V segment lost 3 bases and the J segment 1 base; nucleotides outside the gene matches: 7. The germline V gene has CDR1 SGHRS and CDR2 YFSETQ. The CDR3 is CASSWGTGGFGNTEAFF. The CDR3 region has the DNA TGCGCCAGCAGCTGGGGGACAGGGGGCTTCGGGAACACTGAAGCTTTCTTT. The full variable domain, rest sourced from reference TRBV5-1 and TRBJ1-1, is KAGVTQTPRYLIKTRGQQVTLSCSPISGHRSVSWYQQTPGQGLQFLFEYFSETQRNKGNFPGRFSGRQFSNSRSEMNVSTLELGDSALYLCASSWGTGGFGNTEAFFGQGTRLTVV.

The chain links TRBV29-1 to TRBJ1-5; maybe TRBD1 (5 bases). Germline CDR1 is SQVTM and CDR2 is ANQGSEA. V dropped 5 bases and J dropped 4 bases, with 15 bases sitting between them. This CDR3 spans 14 amino acids. CDR3 residues: CSVHRGEGNQPQHF. The CDR3 DNA reads TGCAGCGTTCATAGAGGGGAGGGGAATCAGCCCCAGCATTTT.

The rearrangement joins TRBV9 to TRBJ1-6, with TRBD1 identical over 7 bases. The ends lost 3 bases at V and 7 bases at J; junction bases unmatched: 7. This CDR3 has 15 residues. The germline V gene encodes CDR1 SGDLS and CDR2 YYNGEE. The CDR3 region is CASSGGGRMNSPLHF. The CDR3, as DNA: TGTGCCAGCAGCGGAGGGGGCCGGATGAATTCACCCCTCCACTTT.

The rearrangement joins TRBV2 to TRBJ2-5, with a weak D call TRBD1 (5 bases). The CDR3 covers 15 residues. Germline V lookup: CDR1 SNHLY, CDR2 FYNNEI. Trimming cost V 0 bases and J 5 bases, with 13 bases left between them. CDR3 amino acids: CASSEALLGLETQYF. CDR3 coding DNA: TGTGCCAGCAGTGAAGCGCTTCTGGGGCTTGAGACCCAGTACTTC.

The rearrangement links TRBV7-2 to TRBJ2-1; TRBD2 matches 13 bases. The junction had 15 bases not matched to a gene; V was cut back by 1 base and J by 9 bases. CDR3 length: 19 amino acids. The V gene's germline CDR1 is SGHTA and CDR2 FQGNSA. For the CDR3, the DNA is TGTGCCAGCAGCTTAGTGTTGGGGGCGGGACTAGCGGGGTATAGTGAGCAGTTCTTC. Protein: CASSLVLGAGLAGYSEQFF.

The chain has TRBV5-4 and TRBJ2-2, with TRBD2 as a possible D gene (6 bases). The CDR3 sequence is 15 residues long. Per the germline V gene, CDR1 is SGHNT and CDR2 is YYREEE (reference sequence). The germline V and J ends were trimmed by 0 bases and 7 bases, with 13 bases remaining between them. CDR3 residues: CASSLAQGGVGELFF. The CDR3 region has the DNA TGTGCCAGCAGCTTGGCCCAGGGCGGGGTCGGGGAGCTGTTTTTT.

The rearrangement links TRBV2 to TRBJ1-1, with D uncertain. The CDR3 extends over 15 amino acids. The germline V gene has CDR1 SNHLY and CDR2 FYNNEI. V lost 2 bases, J lost 2 bases, and 12 bases lay in between. The CDR3 is CASSEPGRFNTEAFF. CDR3 DNA sequence: TGTGCCAGCAGTGAACCCGGTCGGTTTAACACTGAAGCTTTCTTT.

As to this clone: This specimen includes other DNA sequences encoding the same CDR3. V and J are TRBV5-5 and TRBJ1-1; D not certain. Between the trimmed V and J ends, which lost 1 base and 2 bases, there was a span of 3 bases. The CDR3 covers 12 residues. Germline CDR1 is SGHKS and CDR2 is YYEKEE (reference sequence). CDR3 nucleotide sequence: TGTGCCAGCAGCTTGCTAAACACTGAAGCTTTCTTT. Encoded protein: CASSLLNTEAFF.

The chain employs TRBV7-3 and TRBJ1-2; 11 nucleotides line up with TRBD1. The CDR3 is 15 amino acids. V gave up 4 bases and J gave up 6 bases; unmatched junction bases: 7. Germline CDR1 and CDR2: SGHTA and FQGTGA. CDR3 loop: CASSSRTGGTDGYTF. In DNA, the CDR3 is TGTGCCAGCAGCTCCCGGACAGGGGGCACGGATGGCTACACCTTC.

The rearrangement joins TRBV11-2 to TRBJ1-6; D uncertain. The length of the CDR3 is 15 residues. V was shortened by 5 bases and J by 7 bases, with 15 bases between the two germline ends. CDR1 is SGHAT and CDR2 is FQNNGV in the germline V gene. The CDR3 region has the DNA TGTGCCAGCAGCGTCAGATCGGGTGGGAATTCACCCCTCCACTTT. It specifies CASSVRSGGNSPLHF.

The chain carries TRBV27 and TRBJ1-1; tentative D call: TRBD1 (6 bases). Germline-derived CDR1 and CDR2 are MNHEY and SMNVEV (reference sequence). The CDR3 is made up of 15 amino acids. Trimming stripped 5 bases from V and 5 bases from J, with 18 bases between. CDR3 nucleotide sequence: TGTGCCAGCAGTATAGACAGGTTAAGAAGAACTGAAGCTTTCTTT. Encoded protein: CASSIDRLRRTEAFF.

V is TRBV7-9 and J is TRBJ1-4; D is unclear. Trimming took 10 bases from V and 0 from J, leaving 12 bases between them. The CDR3 runs 14 residues. Germline V CDR1 and CDR2: SEHNR, FQNEAQ (reference sequence). Written as DNA, the CDR3 is TGTGCCACGACTCTGGACTCAACTAATGAAAAACTGTTTTTT. Amino acids: CATTLDSTNEKLFF.

The chain is built from TRBV6-1 and TRBJ1-5; 7 positions match TRBD1. The CDR3 runs 14 residues. V was clipped by 6 bases and J by 5 bases; unmatched bases: 7. Germline-derived CDR1 and CDR2 are MNHNS and SASEGT. The CDR3 is CASRTGDGDQPQHF. The CDR3 nucleotides are TGTGCCAGCAGAACAGGGGACGGGGATCAGCCCCAGCATTTT.

The rearrangement joins TRBV6-5 to TRBJ1-1; tentative D call: TRBD1 (6 bases). The CDR3 extends over 16 amino acids. CDR1 is MNHEY, CDR2 SVGAGI, per germline. V was shortened by 0 bases and J by 3 bases, with 14 bases between the two germline ends. The DNA of the CDR3 is TGTGCCAGCAGTTACTCCCAAACAGGGTATGACACTGAAGCTTTCTTT. Protein: CASSYSQTGYDTEAFF.

The genes are TRBV5-6 and TRBJ1-3; D is uncertain. V shed 1 base and J shed 7 bases, with 6 bases lying between them. This CDR3 is built from 12 residues. Looked up from germline, CDR1 is SGHDT and CDR2 is YYEEEE. CDR3 residues: CASSLIHNTIYF. The CDR3, as DNA: TGTGCCAGCAGCTTGATACACAACACCATATATTTT. The variable domain in full, completed from reference TRBV5-6 and TRBJ1-3, reads DAGVTQSPTHLIKTRGQQVTLRCSPKSGHDTVSWYQQALGQGPQFIFQYYEEEERQRGNFPDRFSGHQFPNYSSELNVNALLLGDSALYLCASSLIHNTIYFGEGSWLTVV.

The V call is TRBV19, the J call TRBJ1-1; D is undetermined. V lost 6 bases, J lost 4 bases, and 24 bases lay in between. The CDR3 has 17 amino acids. The germline V gene encodes CDR1 LNHDA and CDR2 SQIVND (reference sequence). CDR3 protein: CASSPGRKRGRSTEAFF. CDR3 nucleotides: TGTGCCAGTAGCCCCGGGAGGAAAAGAGGCCGGAGCACTGAAGCTTTCTTT.

The V and J genes are TRBV5-1 and TRBJ2-6, with D possibly matching TRBD2 (6 bases). The CDR3 is made up of 15 amino acids. With 2 bases removed from V and 4 bases from J, the gap between germline ends came to 10 bases. Per germline, CDR1 SGHRS and CDR2 YFSETQ. In DNA form, the CDR3 reads TGCGCCAGCAGCTTTAGCGGTATGGGGGCCAACGTCCTGACTTTC. This encodes CASSFSGMGANVLTF.

The chain uses TRBV28 and TRBJ1-5, with D perhaps TRBD1 (6 bases). From germline, CDR1 is MDHEN and CDR2 SYDVKM. The CDR3 is 15 residues long. With 4 bases removed from V and 0 bases from J, the gap between germline ends came to 10 bases. This CDR3 reads CASSSQGGSNQPQHF. The CDR3 region has the DNA TGTGCCAGCAGTTCCCAAGGGGGTAGCAATCAGCCCCAGCATTTT.

The CDR3, as DNA: TGTGCCAGCAGCTTAGACAGGGGGCGTTCTGGAAACACCATATATTTT. Protein product: CASSLDRGRSGNTIYF. The chain carries TRBV7-2 and TRBJ1-3; 9 nucleotides align to TRBD1. The CDR3 has 16 residues. Germline CDR1 reads SGHTA; CDR2 reads FQGNSA. J gave up 1 base and V 1 base, and 2 bases lay outside the gene matches.

The V gene is TRBV27, the J gene TRBJ1-2; possible D gene TRBD1, 5 bases. This CDR3 region has 14 residues. V was shortened by 3 bases and J by 0 bases, with 8 bases between the two germline ends. Germline V lookup: CDR1 MNHEY, CDR2 SMNVEV (reference sequence). The CDR3 DNA sequence: TGTGCCAGCAGTTTCCGACAGACTAACTATGGCTACACCTTC. Its protein is CASSFRQTNYGYTF.

V gene TRBV7-8 combines with J gene TRBJ1-1; D ambiguous. The CDR3 runs 13 residues. CDR1 is SGHVS and CDR2 is FQNEAQ in the germline V gene. V was shortened by 1 base and J by 2 bases, with 5 bases between the two germline ends. The CDR3 protein is CASSLVLNTEAFF. The CDR3 nucleotides read TGTGCCAGCAGCTTAGTTTTAAACACTGAAGCTTTCTTT.

The rearrangement joins TRBV2 to TRBJ1-2, with 8 positions matching TRBD1. Trimming at V came to 6 bases and at J to 8 bases, leaving 5 bases not matched to a gene. CDR3 length equals 12 residues. Germline V lookup: CDR1 SNHLY, CDR2 FYNNEI. Written as DNA, the CDR3 is TGTGCCAGCAGCGGACAGGGAATAGGCTACACCTTC. It yields the protein CASSGQGIGYTF. The variable domain in full, with the rest retrieved from reference TRBV2 and TRBJ1-2, is EPEVTQTPSHQVTQMGQEVILRCVPISNHLYFYWYRQILGQKVEFLVSFYNNEISEKSEIFDDQFSVERPDGSNFTLKIRSTKLEDSAMYFCASSGQGIGYTFGSGTRLTVV.

The chain employs TRBV7-3 and TRBJ1-1, with TRBD1 matching 9 bases. Germline V gives CDR1 SGHTA, CDR2 FQGTGA. The CDR3 is made up of 14 amino acids. V gave up 5 bases and J gave up 5 bases; unmatched junction bases: 6. For the CDR3, the DNA is TGTGCCAGCAGCGGGGACAGGGTTGGGACTGAAGCTTTCTTT. It translates to CASSGDRVGTEAFF. Combining the CDR3 with reference TRBV7-3 and TRBJ1-1 gives the whole variable domain GAGVSQTPSNKVTEKGKYVELRCDPISGHTALYWYRQSLGQGPEFLIYFQGTGAADDSGLPNDRFFAVRPEGSVSTLKIQRTERGDSAVYLCASSGDRVGTEAFFGQGTRLTVV.

The chain has TRBV5-4 and TRBJ2-1; 11 positions agree with TRBD2. The CDR3 sequence is 15 residues long. The V segment lost 5 bases and the J segment 6 bases; nucleotides outside the gene matches: 7. Germline V CDR1 and CDR2: SGHNT, YYREEE (reference sequence). CDR3 in DNA: TGTGCCAGCAGGTTTAGCGGGGGGGCGAGCAATGAGCAGTTCTTC. Translation gives CASRFSGGASNEQFF.

CDR3 sequence reads: CASSLGAKSYEQYF. The CDR3 DNA follows: TGTGCCAGCAGCTTAGGGGCTAAGTCCTACGAGCAGTACTTC. The rearrangement links TRBV7-2 to TRBJ2-7; D gene uncertain. This CDR3 is 14 amino acids long. Trimming shortened V by 1 base and J by 1 base, and 8 bases separated the two germline ends. Germline V gene data show CDR1 as SGHTA and CDR2 as FQGNSA.

The chain links TRBV7-2 to TRBJ1-6, with 10 positions matching TRBD1. Germline CDR1 SGHTA, CDR2 FQGNSA. This CDR3 has 17 residues. The V gene end was trimmed by 5 bases and the J gene end by 3 bases; junction bases not matched to a gene: 7. As DNA, the CDR3 is TGTGCCAGCAGCCCGAGGGACAGGGGCTTCTATAATTCACCCCTCCACTTT. Amino acids: CASSPRDRGFYNSPLHF.

V is TRBV6-6 and J is TRBJ2-7, with 8 bases identical to TRBD2. J gave up 3 bases and V 4 bases, and 2 bases lay outside the gene matches. Germline V lookup: CDR1 MNHNY, CDR2 SVGAGI (reference sequence). This CDR3 has 13 amino acids. This CDR3 is CASSWAGGYEQYV. The CDR3 coding sequence is TGTGCCAGCAGTTGGGCGGGGGGCTACGAGCAGTACGTC.